This TCR beta chain originates from a study of molecular identifiers for immune sequencing clone quantification. Study-wide context: RNA from 20,000 or 100,000 naive CD8 cells was split five ways in replicates, with four sequenced. Study-wide results and limits: Underestimated sizes of highly expanded clones could result from identical TCR molecules that share a barcode. The study found clones above 20 RNA copies held over 98% of effector molecules and under 1% in naive cells.

Germline V lookup: CDR1 LNHDA, CDR2 SQIVND (reference sequence). The CDR3 runs to 16 residues. Comment on this clonotype: The antigen remains undetermined. A much larger clone differs by one base, so this may be a read error.

Bulk TCR library preparation followed previously described methods with listed TCR primers. TCRdb recomputed calls from the PCR reads with MiXCR, one row per CDR3 protein. Among about 640,000 distinct CDR3 sequences listed, 20% were seen once. The rearrangement links TRBV19 to TRBJ2-6, with D perhaps assigned TRBD1 or TRBD2 (5 bases each). The sequence came from a human donor in good health. Some libraries in this study had Jurkat cell RNA spiked in. What was sequenced was naive CD8+ T cells from blood, with Jurkat cell RNA spiked in. Subset noted: FACS-sorted CD8+CD4-CCR7+CD45RA+ naive T cells. The CDR3 sequence: CASSMGPVSGADVLTF. In DNA, the CDR3 is TGTGCCAGTAGTATGGGACCGGTATCTGGGGCCGACGTCCTGACTTTC.